The rows below give T cell receptor beta chains drawn from one sample of a study of T cells after posttransplantation cyclophosphamide. Profiled with immunoSEQ multiplex PCR; TCRdb holds only in-frame clones, not every one. The sample consists of fewer than 3,000 clones, approximately 79% of them appearing once. The material sequenced was PBMCs, taken after allogeneic stem cell transplant with posttransplant cyclophosphamide. The receptors originated from a female patient aged 45 to 65 who received an allogeneic stem cell transplant from a related donor, was CMV-positive, and had no GVHD. Some T cells may possibly be graft donor cells. Each CDR3 is given with its conserved first and last residue. The D gene is left open where the match is weak. A clone size is listed for some rows: how often the clone was seen (once, few, many), or a class if it is expanded.

cdr3_length	clone_size	d_call	v_call	j_call	cdr3_aa	cdr3_nt
14	-	TRBD1	TRBV5-1	TRBJ1-3	CASSDRDRGNTIYF	TGCGCCAGCAGCGACAGGGATCGTGGAAACACCATATATTTT
14	-	-	TRBV11-2	TRBJ1-1	CASSLGGANTEAFF	TGTGCCAGCAGCTTAGGGGGCGCGAACACTGAAGCTTTCTTT
16	-	TRBD2	TRBV4-1	TRBJ2-5	CASSQAGAGGGETQYF	TGCGCCAGCAGCCAAGCCGGAGCGGGAGGGGGGGAGACCCAGTACTTC
21	-	-	TRBV7-5	TRBJ2-2	CARSLAGLAGPIGGYTGELFF	TGTGCCAGAAGCTTAGCTGGACTAGCGGGACCCATTGGGGGGTACACCGGGGAGCTGTTTTTT
15	-	TRBD1	TRBV6-1	TRBJ2-2	CASRAGTGFTGELFF	TGTGCCAGCAGAGCCGGGACAGGGTTCACCGGGGAGCTGTTTTTT
20	-	TRBD2	TRBV4-1	TRBJ2-7	CASSQVRGLAGVRGSYEQYF	TGCGCCAGCAGCCAAGTAAGGGGACTAGCGGGAGTACGGGGATCCTACGAGCAGTACTTC
15	-	-	TRBV19	TRBJ2-1	CASSPPGFTYNEQFF	TGTGCCAGTAGTCCCCCAGGCTTTACTTACAATGAGCAGTTCTTC
15	-	-	TRBV6-1	TRBJ2-1	CASILYRYSYNEQFF	TGTGCCAGCATCCTTTACAGGTACTCCTACAATGAGCAGTTCTTC
17	-	-	TRBV5-1	TRBJ2-3	CASSSDSTTISTDTQYF	TGCGCCAGCAGCTCGGATTCAACTACCATTAGCACAGATACGCAGTATTTT
14	-	-	TRBV2	TRBJ1-5	CASKVGGSNQPQHF	TGTGCCAGCAAGGTGGGGGGAAGCAATCAGCCCCAGCATTTT
16	-	-	TRBV7-2	TRBJ2-2	CASSLFGGPDTGELFF	TGTGCCAGCAGCTTATTCGGGGGGCCCGACACCGGGGAGCTGTTTTTT
13	once	TRBD2	TRBV28	TRBJ2-1	CASGLAVLHEQFF	TGTGCCAGCGGCCTAGCGGTCCTCCATGAGCAGTTCTTC
14	few	-	TRBV5-4	TRBJ2-1	CASSRRQSYNEQFF	TGTGCCAGCAGCCGGAGACAGTCCTACAATGAGCAGTTCTTC
17	-	-	TRBV5-1	TRBJ2-1	CASSSSGSGISYNEQFF	TGCGCCAGCAGCTCGTCCGGGAGCGGAATCTCCTACAATGAGCAGTTCTTC
12	-	-	TRBV29-1	TRBJ2-2	CSVEKGAGELFF	TGCAGCGTTGAAAAGGGAGCCGGGGAGCTGTTTTTT
17	once	TRBD2	TRBV2	TRBJ2-7	CASSERRGGGGSYEQYF	TGTGCCAGCAGTGAAAGGCGCGGCGGGGGGGGCTCCTACGAGCAGTACTTC
13	-	TRBD2	TRBV6-5	TRBJ2-5	CASSGTSAGTQYF	TGTGCCAGCAGTGGGACTAGTGCGGGGACCCAGTACTTC
15	-	TRBD1	TRBV19	TRBJ2-1	CASMRGQGNYNEQFF	TGTGCCAGTATGCGGGGACAGGGGAATTACAATGAGCAGTTCTTC
12	-	-	TRBV6-6	TRBJ2-3	CASSYSLDTQYF	TGTGCCAGCAGTTACTCTCTTGATACGCAGTATTTT
14	-	-	TRBV7-3	TRBJ2-3	CASSLTGLTDTQYF	TGTGCCAGCAGCTTAACGGGCCTCACAGATACGCAGTATTTT
14	once	TRBD2	TRBV2	TRBJ2-7	CASSRSGGAYEQYF	TGTGCCAGCAGTAGAAGCGGGGGGGCCTACGAGCAGTACTTC
14	-	TRBD1	TRBV5-1	TRBJ2-7	CASSWGQGVYEQYF	TGCGCCAGCAGCTGGGGACAGGGGGTTTACGAGCAGTACTTC
17	few	-	TRBV7-8	TRBJ1-5	CASSVFDRTKSNQPQHF	TGTGCCAGCAGCGTCTTTGACAGGACAAAGAGCAATCAGCCCCAGCATTTT